This T cell receptor beta chain stems from a study of beta chain features in type 1 diabetes. General study findings and limits: Compared with healthy donors, patients appeared to share more similar naive, central memory and regulatory TCRB repertoires. For Type 1 diabetes patients, all four CD4+ subsets carried TCRB CDR3s that were moderately but significantly shorter.

The investigators reverse transcribed all of the isolated RNA, so they sequenced expressed TCRB transcripts. The assay was immunoSEQ multiplex PCR, and TCRdb's table has in-frame clones only and misses some. The sample has over 100,000 clones, 30% to 50% seen once. This CDR3 has 16 residues. V shed 1 base, J shed 6 bases, and the junction held 9 bases outside the gene matches. CDR1 and CDR2 (germline): KGHSH, LQKENI. Comments on this clone: Its antigen remains unknown.

Sequenced material: stem cell memory CD4+ T cells from blood. This sequence joins TRBV18 and TRBJ2-7; 10 nucleotides align to TRBD2. The TCR comes from a woman under 30 in good health. CDR3 sequence: CASSPRLAGVPAEQYF. The CDR3 nucleotides read TGTGCCAGCTCACCACGTCTAGCGGGAGTCCCGGCCGAGCAGTACTTC.